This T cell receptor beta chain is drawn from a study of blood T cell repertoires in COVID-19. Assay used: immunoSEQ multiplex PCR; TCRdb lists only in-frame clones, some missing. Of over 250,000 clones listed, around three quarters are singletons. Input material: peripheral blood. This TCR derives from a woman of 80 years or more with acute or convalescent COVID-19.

This CDR3 is CAISESTGGPTYEQYF. CDR3 nucleotide sequence: TGTGCCATCAGTGAGTCCACAGGGGGCCCCACCTACGAGCAGTACTTC. This chain uses TRBV10-3 with TRBJ2-7; 9 bases align to TRBD1. The germline CDR1 and CDR2 sequences are ENHRY and SYGVKD. The J segment lost 2 bases and the V segment lost 0 bases, leaving 5 bases of the junction unmatched. There are 16 residues in the CDR3.